The 3 T cell receptor beta chains below were found in one sample sequenced in a study of pediatric ulcerative colitis. Here immunoSEQ multiplex PCR was the method, and the copy in TCRdb shows in-frame clones only, minus some. Among tens of thousands of clones, about nine tenths were seen once, and the ten largest hold approximately 1.5%. The specimen was blood. The receptors come from a boy younger than 18 who was a control in a study of pediatric ulcerative colitis.

There are a few counts of this clone. The chain joins TRBV6-4 to TRBJ2-3; TRBD2 matches 8 bases. V dropped 0 bases and J dropped 4; count of bases not matched to a gene: 3. The CDR3 totals 15 residues. CDR1 and CDR2 (germline): MRHNA, SNTAGT. The DNA of the CDR3 is TGTGCCAGCAGTGACTCAACGGGAGGGCCAGATACGCAGTATTTT. As protein: CASSDSTGGPDTQYF.

This rearrangement joins TRBV5-1 to TRBJ1-3; D uncertain. Per the germline V gene, CDR1 is SGHRS and CDR2 is YFSETQ. The CDR3 is 15 amino acids. The V end lost 0 bases, the J end lost 2 bases, and 9 bases lay between the germline ends. CDR3 protein: CASSLAPDPGNTIYF. Written as DNA, the CDR3 is TGCGCCAGCAGCTTGGCTCCCGATCCTGGAAACACCATATATTTT.

This chain connects TRBV18 to TRBJ1-2, with TRBD1 matching over 8 bases. Germline V lookup: CDR1 KGHSH, CDR2 LQKENI. This CDR3 spans 13 amino acids. V lost 2 bases, J lost 5 bases, and 1 base stayed unmatched. The CDR3 is CASSPTGGYGYTF. The CDR3 DNA is TGTGCCAGCTCACCAACAGGGGGTTATGGCTACACCTTC.